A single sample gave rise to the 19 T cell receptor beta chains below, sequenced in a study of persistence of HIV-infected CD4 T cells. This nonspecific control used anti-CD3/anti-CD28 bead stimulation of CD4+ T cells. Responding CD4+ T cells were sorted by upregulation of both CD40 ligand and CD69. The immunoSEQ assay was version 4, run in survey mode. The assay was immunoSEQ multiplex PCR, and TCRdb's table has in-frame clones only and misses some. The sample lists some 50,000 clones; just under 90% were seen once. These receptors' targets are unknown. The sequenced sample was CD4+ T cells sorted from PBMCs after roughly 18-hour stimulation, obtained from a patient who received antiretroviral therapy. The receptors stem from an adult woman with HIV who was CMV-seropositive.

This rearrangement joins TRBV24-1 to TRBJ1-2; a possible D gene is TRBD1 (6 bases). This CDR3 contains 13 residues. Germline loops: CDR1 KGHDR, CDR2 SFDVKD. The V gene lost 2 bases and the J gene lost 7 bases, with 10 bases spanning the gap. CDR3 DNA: TGTGCCACCAGTGATTACGGACAGACTGGCTACACCTTC. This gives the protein CATSDYGQTGYTF.

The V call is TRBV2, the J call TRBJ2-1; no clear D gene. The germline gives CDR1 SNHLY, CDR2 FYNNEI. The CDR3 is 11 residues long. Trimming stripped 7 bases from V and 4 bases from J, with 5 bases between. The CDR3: CASTNYNEQFF. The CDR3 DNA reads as TGTGCCAGCACGAATTACAATGAGCAGTTCTTC.

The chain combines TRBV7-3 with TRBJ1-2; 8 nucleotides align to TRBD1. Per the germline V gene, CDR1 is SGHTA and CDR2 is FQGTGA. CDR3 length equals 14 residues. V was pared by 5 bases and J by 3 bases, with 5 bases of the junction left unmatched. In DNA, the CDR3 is TGTGCCAGCAGCAAACAGGGGGGAGACTATGGCTACACCTTC. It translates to CASSKQGGDYGYTF.

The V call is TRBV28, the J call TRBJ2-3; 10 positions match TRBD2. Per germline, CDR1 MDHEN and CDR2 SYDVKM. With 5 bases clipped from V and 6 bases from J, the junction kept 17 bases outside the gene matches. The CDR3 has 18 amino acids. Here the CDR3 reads CASSPQRISGRASDTQYF. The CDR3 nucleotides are TGTGCCAGCAGTCCACAAAGGATAAGCGGGAGGGCCAGTGATACGCAGTATTTT.

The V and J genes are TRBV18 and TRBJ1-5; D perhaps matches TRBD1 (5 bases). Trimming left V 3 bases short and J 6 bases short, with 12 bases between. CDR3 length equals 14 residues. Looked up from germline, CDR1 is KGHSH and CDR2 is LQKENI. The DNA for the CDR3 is TGTGCCAGCTCACCCTCTGGGGGGGGTCAGCCCCAGCATTTT. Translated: CASSPSGGGQPQHF.

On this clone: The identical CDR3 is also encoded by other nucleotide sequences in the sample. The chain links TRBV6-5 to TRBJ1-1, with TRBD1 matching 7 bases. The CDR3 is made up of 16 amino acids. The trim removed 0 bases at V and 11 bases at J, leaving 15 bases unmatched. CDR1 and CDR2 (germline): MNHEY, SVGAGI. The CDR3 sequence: CASSYSIRAGGAAAFF. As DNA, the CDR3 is TGTGCCAGCAGTTACTCCATCCGGGCAGGGGGGGCTGCGGCTTTCTTT.

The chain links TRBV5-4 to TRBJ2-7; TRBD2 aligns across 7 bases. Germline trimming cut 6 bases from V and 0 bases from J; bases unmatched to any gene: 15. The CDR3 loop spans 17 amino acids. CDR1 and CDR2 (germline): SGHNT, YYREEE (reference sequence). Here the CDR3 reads CASNLGTPGLGSYEQYF. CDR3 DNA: TGTGCCAGCAACTTAGGAACACCTGGACTAGGCTCCTACGAGCAGTACTTC.

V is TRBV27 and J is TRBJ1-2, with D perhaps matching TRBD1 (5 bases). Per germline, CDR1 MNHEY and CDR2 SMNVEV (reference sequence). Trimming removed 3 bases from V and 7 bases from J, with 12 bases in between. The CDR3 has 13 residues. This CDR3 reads CASSLSRGFGYTF. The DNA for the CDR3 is TGTGCCAGCAGTTTGTCTAGGGGTTTTGGCTACACCTTC.

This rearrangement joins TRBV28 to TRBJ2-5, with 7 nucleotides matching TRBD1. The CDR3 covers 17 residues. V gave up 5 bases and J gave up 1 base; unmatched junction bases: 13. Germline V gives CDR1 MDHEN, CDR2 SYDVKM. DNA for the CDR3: TGTGCCAGCAGTCCCCGAGGACAGGCCCTAGCCCAAGAGACCCAGTACTTC. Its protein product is CASSPRGQALAQETQYF.

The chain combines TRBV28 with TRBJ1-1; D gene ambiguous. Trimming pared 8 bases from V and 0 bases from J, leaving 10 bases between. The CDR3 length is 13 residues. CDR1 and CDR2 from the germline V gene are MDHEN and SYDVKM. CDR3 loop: CASCWQMNTEAFF. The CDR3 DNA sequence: TGTGCCAGCTGTTGGCAGATGAACACTGAAGCTTTCTTT. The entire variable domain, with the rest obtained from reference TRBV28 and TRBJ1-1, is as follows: DVKVTQSSRYLVKRTGEKVFLECVQDMDHENMFWYRQDPGLGLRLIYFSYDVKMKEKGDIPEGYSVSREKKERFSLILESASTNQTSMYLCASCWQMNTEAFFGQGTRLTVV.

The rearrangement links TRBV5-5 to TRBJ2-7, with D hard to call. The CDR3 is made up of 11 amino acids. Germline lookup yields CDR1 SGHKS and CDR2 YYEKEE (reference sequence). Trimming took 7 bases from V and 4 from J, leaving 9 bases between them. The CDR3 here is CASVWGYEQYF. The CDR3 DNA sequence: TGTGCCAGCGTATGGGGTTACGAGCAGTACTTC.

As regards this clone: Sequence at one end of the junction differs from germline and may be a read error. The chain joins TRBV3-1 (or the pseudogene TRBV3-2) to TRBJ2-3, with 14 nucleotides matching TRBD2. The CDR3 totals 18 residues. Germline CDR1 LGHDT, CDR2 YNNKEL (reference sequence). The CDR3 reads CASSQPPGTSGSTDTQYF. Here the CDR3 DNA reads TGTGCCAGCAGCCAGCCCCCCGGGACTAGCGGGAGCACGGATACGCAGTATTTT.

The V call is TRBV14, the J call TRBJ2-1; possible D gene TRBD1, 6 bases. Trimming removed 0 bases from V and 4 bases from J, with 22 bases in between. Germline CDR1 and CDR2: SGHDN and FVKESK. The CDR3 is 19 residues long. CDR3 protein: CASSQDQGPRGINYNEQFF. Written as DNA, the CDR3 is TGTGCCAGCAGCCAAGACCAAGGCCCCAGGGGCATAAATTACAATGAGCAGTTCTTC.

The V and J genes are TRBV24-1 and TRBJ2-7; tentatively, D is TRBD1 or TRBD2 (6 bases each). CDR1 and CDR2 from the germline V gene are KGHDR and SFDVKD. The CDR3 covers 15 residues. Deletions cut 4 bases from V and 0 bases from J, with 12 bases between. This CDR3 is CATSDPGANSYEQYF. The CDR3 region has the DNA TGTGCCACCAGTGACCCGGGGGCAAACTCCTACGAGCAGTACTTC.

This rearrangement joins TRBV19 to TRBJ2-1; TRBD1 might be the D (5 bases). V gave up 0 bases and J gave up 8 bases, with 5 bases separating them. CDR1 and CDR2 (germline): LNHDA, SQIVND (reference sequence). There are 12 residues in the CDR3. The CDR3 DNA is TGTGCCAGTAGTATAGAAGGGGATGAGCAGTTCTTC. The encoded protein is CASSIEGDEQFF.

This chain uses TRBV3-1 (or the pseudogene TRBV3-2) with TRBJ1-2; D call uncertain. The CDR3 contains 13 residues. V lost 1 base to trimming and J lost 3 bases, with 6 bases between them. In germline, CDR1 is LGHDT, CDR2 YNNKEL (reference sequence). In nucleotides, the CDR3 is TGTGCCAGCAGCCAAGTCAGCTACTATGGCTACACCTTC. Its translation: CASSQVSYYGYTF.

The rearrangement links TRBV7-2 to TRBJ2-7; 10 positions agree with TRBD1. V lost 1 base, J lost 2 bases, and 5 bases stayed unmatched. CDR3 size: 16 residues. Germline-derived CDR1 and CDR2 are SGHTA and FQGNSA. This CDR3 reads CASSLGRDRGAYEQYF. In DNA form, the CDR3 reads TGTGCCAGCAGCTTAGGCCGGGACAGGGGAGCCTACGAGCAGTACTTC.

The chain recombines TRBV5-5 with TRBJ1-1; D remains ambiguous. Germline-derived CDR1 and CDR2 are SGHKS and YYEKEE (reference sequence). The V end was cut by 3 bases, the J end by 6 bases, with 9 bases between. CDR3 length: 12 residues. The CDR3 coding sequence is TGTGCCAGCAGCTCCGAACAAGCTGAAGCTTTCTTT. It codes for CASSSEQAEAFF.

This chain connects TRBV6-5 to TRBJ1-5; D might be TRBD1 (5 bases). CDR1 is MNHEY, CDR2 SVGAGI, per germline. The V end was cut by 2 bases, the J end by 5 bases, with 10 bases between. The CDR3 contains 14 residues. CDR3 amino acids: CASSYGARDQPQHF. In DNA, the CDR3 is TGTGCCAGCAGTTACGGGGCCAGGGATCAGCCCCAGCATTTT.